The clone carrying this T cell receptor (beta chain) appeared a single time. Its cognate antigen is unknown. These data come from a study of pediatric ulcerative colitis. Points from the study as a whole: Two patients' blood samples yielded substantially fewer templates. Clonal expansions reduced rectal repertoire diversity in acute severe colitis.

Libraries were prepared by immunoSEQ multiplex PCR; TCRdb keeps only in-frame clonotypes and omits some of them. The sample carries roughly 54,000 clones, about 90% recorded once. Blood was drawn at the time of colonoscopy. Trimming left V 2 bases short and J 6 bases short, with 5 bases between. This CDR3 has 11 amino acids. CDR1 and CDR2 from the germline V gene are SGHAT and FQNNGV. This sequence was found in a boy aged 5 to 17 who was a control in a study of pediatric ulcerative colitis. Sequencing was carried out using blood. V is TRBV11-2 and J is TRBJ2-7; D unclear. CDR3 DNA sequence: TGTGCCAGCAGCTTAAGCCGCGAGCAGTACTTC. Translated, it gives CASSLSREQYF.